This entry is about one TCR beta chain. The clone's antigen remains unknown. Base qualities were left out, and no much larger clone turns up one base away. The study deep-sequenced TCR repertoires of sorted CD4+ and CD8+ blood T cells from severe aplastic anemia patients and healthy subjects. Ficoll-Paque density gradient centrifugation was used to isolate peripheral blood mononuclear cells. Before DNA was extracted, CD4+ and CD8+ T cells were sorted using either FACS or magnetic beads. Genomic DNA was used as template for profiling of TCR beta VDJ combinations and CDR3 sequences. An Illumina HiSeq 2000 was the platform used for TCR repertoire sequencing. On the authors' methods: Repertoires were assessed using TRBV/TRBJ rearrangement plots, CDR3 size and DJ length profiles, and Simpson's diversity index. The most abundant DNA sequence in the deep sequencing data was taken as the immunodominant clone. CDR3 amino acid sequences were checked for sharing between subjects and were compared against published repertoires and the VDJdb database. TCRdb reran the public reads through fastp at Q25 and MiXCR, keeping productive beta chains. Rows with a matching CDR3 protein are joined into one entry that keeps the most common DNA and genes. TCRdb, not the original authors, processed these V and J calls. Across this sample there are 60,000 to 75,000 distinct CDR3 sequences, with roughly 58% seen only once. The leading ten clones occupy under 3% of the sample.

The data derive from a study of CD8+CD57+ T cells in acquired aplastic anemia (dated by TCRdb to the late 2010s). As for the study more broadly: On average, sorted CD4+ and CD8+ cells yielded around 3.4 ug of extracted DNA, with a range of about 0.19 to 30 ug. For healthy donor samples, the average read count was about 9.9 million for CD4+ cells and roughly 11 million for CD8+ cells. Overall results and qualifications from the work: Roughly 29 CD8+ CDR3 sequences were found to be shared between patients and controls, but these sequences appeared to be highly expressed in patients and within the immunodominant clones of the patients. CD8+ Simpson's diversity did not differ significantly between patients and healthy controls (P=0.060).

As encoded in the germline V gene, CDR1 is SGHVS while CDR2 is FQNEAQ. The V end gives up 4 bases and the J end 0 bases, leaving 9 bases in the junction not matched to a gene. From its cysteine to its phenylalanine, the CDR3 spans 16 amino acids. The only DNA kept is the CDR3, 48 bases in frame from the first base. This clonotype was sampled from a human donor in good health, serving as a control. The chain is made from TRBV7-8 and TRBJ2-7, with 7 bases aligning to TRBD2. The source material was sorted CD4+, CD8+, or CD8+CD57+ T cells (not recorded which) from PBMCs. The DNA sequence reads TGTGCCAGCAGCTCCGACCGACTAGCCAGCTCCTACGAGCAGTACTTC. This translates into CASSSDRLASSYEQYF.